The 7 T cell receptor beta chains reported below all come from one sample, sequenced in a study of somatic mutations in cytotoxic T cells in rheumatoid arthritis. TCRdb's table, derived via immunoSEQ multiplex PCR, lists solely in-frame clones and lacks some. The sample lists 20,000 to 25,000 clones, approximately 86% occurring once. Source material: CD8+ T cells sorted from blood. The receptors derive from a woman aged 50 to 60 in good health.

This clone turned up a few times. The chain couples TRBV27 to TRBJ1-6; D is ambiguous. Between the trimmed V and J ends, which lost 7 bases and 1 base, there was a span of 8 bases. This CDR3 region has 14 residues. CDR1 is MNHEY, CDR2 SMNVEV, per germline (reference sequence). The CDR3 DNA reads TGTGCCAGCAAAAAGGAATCCTATAATTCACCCCTCCACTTT. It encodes CASKKESYNSPLHF.

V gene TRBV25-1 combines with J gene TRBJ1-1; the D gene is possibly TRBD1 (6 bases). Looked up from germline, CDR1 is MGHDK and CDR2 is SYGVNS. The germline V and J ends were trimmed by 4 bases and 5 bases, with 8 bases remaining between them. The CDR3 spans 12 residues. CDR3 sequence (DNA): TGTGCCAGCAGTGTCGGGACAACTGAAGCTTTCTTT. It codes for CASSVGTTEAFF.

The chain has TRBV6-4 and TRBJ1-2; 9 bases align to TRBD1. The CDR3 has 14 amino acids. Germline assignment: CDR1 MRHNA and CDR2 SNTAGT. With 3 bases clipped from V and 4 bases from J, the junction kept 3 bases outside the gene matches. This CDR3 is CASSEGQGSYGYTF. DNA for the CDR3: TGTGCCAGCAGTGAAGGACAGGGGAGCTATGGCTACACCTTC.

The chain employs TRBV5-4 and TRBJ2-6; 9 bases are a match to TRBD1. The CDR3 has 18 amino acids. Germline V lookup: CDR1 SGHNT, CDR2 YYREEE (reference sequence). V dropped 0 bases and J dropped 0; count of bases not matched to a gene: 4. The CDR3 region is CASSLDVGQGSGANVLTF. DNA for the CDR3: TGTGCCAGCAGCTTGGACGTGGGACAGGGCTCTGGGGCCAACGTCCTGACTTTC.

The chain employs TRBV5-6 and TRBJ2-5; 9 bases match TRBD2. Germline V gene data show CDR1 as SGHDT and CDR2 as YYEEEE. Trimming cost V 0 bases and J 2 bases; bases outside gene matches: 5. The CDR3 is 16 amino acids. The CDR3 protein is CASSLEASGAQETQYF. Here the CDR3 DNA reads TGTGCCAGCAGCTTGGAGGCTAGCGGGGCACAAGAGACCCAGTACTTC.

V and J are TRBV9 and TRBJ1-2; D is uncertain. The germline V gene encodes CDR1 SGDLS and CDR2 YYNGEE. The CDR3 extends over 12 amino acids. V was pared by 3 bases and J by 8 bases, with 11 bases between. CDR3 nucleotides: TGTGCCAGCAGCGACCCTTTATTGGGCTACACCTTC. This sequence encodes CASSDPLLGYTF.

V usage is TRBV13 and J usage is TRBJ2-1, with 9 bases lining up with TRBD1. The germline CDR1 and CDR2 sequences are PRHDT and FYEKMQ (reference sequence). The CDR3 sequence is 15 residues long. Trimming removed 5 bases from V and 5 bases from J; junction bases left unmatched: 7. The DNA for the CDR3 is TGTGCCAGCAGCACTCCGGGACAGGGAAACAATGAGCAGTTCTTC. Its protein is CASSTPGQGNNEQFF.